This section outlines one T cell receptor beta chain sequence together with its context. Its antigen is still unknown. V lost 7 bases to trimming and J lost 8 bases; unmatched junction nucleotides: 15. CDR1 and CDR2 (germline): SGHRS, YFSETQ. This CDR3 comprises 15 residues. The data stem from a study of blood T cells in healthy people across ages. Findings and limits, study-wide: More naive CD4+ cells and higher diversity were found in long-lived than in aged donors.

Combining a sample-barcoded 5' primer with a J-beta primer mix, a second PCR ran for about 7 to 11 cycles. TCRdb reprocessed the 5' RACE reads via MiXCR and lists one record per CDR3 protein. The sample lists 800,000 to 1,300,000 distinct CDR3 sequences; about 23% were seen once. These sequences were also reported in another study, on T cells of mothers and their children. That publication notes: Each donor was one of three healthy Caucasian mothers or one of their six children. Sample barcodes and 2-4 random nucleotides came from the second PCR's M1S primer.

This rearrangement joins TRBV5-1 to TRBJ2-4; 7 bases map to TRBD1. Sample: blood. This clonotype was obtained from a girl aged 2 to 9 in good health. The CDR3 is CASGSGNTGVYIQYF. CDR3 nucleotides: TGCGCCAGCGGCTCGGGAAACACAGGGGTTTACATTCAGTACTTC. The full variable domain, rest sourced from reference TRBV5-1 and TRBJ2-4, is KAGVTQTPRYLIKTRGQQVTLSCSPISGHRSVSWYQQTPGQGLQFLFEYFSETQRNKGNFPGRFSGRQFSNSRSEMNVSTLELGDSALYLCASGSGNTGVYIQYFGAGTRLSVL.